Shown below are 24 T cell receptor beta chains from a single sample sequenced in a study of circulating tumor DNA in untreated peripheral T-cell lymphoma (dated by TCRdb to about 2021). The library relied on the immunoSEQ multiplex PCR assay. Entries here come from immuneACCESS through TCRdb and include only in-frame sequences with V and J called. Some clones fail to appear in such tables; in the studies checked, an unresolved V gene covers under half of the shortfall, and the cause of the remainder is unknown. Here the sample has about 420 clones; around 86% occur a single time. Over 5% of the sample belongs to the ten largest clones. Material for sequencing was cell-free DNA from blood serum. The receptor source for this set is a human donor with peripheral T-cell lymphoma.

The chain employs TRBV5-1 and TRBJ2-5; 10 nucleotides agree with TRBD1. Germline V gene data show CDR1 as SGHRS and CDR2 as YFSETQ. V lost 5 bases and J lost 1; bases outside the gene matches: 5. There are 15 residues in the CDR3. The CDR3 loop is CASSSGQGGQETQYF. Here the CDR3 DNA reads TGCGCCAGCAGTTCAGGACAGGGGGGCCAAGAGACCCAGTACTTC.

The chain joins TRBV2 to TRBJ2-7; D gene uncertain. Germline assignment: CDR1 SNHLY and CDR2 FYNNEI. The CDR3 has 14 amino acids. The V end lost 2 bases, the J end lost 2 bases, and 10 bases lay between the germline ends. CDR3 in DNA: TGTGCCAGCAGTGAAATGCAAGGCCCCTACGAGCAGTACTTC. Protein product: CASSEMQGPYEQYF.

This chain links TRBV18 with TRBJ1-5; D uncertain. Germline-derived CDR1 and CDR2 are KGHSH and LQKENI. This CDR3 is 15 amino acids long. Trimming removed 3 bases at V and 3 bases at J, with 12 bases between. The CDR3 DNA sequence: TGTGCCAGCTCACCGAGACGCGCGGTCAATCAGCCCCAGCATTTT. It specifies CASSPRRAVNQPQHF. Together with reference TRBV18 and TRBJ1-5, the CDR3 gives the full variable domain: NAGVMQNPRHLVRRRGQEARLRCSPMKGHSHVYWYRQLPEEGLKFMVYLQKENIIDESGMPKERFSAEFPKEGPSILRIQQVVRGDSAAYFCASSPRRAVNQPQHFGDGTRLSIL.

The chain joins TRBV9 to TRBJ1-1, with D uncertain. Germline loops: CDR1 SGDLS, CDR2 YYNGEE. Trimming pared 3 bases from V and 6 bases from J, leaving 12 bases between. The CDR3 sequence is 13 residues long. The CDR3, as DNA: TGTGCCAGCAGCGCGACACTTGTCGCTGAAGCTTTCTTT. This gives the protein CASSATLVAEAFF.

J is TRBJ2-3 and V is TRBV7-9; the D call may be TRBD1 or TRBD2 (7 bases each). CDR3 size: 14 residues. Germline V gives CDR1 SEHNR, CDR2 FQNEAQ (reference sequence). V gave up 4 bases and J gave up 8 bases, with 16 bases separating them. CDR3 in DNA: TGTGCCAGCAGCTATACCGTCAGGGGGGGTACGCAGTATTTT. Encoded protein: CASSYTVRGGTQYF.

The chain couples TRBV6-9 to TRBJ2-7, with D tentatively TRBD2 (8 bases). V dropped 4 bases and J dropped 2 bases, with 15 bases sitting between them. The CDR3 is 15 residues long. Germline CDR1 is MNHGY and CDR2 is SVAAGI. CDR3 sequence (DNA): TGTGCCAGCAGTTTACAGGGGCGGGGGGCCTACGAGCAGTACTTC. Encoded protein: CASSLQGRGAYEQYF.

This clone appeared a few times. J is TRBJ1-5 and V is TRBV6-5, with 11 nucleotides matching TRBD1. This CDR3 is 15 amino acids long. CDR1 and CDR2 (germline): MNHEY, SVGAGI. V shed 5 bases and J 6 bases; nucleotides not matched to a gene: 6. CDR3 amino acids: CASSPDRGHGQPQHF. Here the CDR3 DNA reads TGTGCCAGCAGTCCGGACAGGGGGCACGGTCAGCCCCAGCATTTT.

This sequence joins TRBV10-2 and TRBJ2-7; no clear D. V lost 5 bases, J lost 3 bases, and 8 bases lay in between. Germline CDR1 reads WSHSY; CDR2 reads SAAADI. CDR3 length: 12 amino acids. The DNA of the CDR3 is TGCGCCAGCAGTTCAGGAAACTACGAGCAGTACTTC. Amino acids: CASSSGNYEQYF.

This chain joins TRBV2 and TRBJ2-7; no clear D gene. Trimming left V 10 bases short and J 3 bases short, with 16 bases between. Looked up from germline, CDR1 is SNHLY and CDR2 is FYNNEI. CDR3 length equals 13 residues. The CDR3 loop is CATTDGQDYEQYF. The CDR3 DNA reads TGTGCCACAACGGACGGGCAGGACTACGAGCAGTACTTC.

The count of this clone is one. The gene calls are TRBV18 and TRBJ1-1, with a tentative D call TRBD1 (5 bases). This CDR3 is 16 amino acids long. Trimming stripped 3 bases from V and 8 bases from J, with 22 bases between. Per germline, CDR1 KGHSH and CDR2 LQKENI. CDR3 sequence: CASSPPGNRWTREAFF. As DNA, the CDR3 is TGTGCCAGCTCACCCCCAGGGAACCGTTGGACCCGCGAAGCTTTCTTT. Based on the CDR3 plus reference TRBV18 and TRBJ1-1, the full variable domain is NAGVMQNPRHLVRRRGQEARLRCSPMKGHSHVYWYRQLPEEGLKFMVYLQKENIIDESGMPKERFSAEFPKEGPSILRIQQVVRGDSAAYFCASSPPGNRWTREAFFGQGTRLTVV.

For the CDR3, the DNA is TGCACCAGCAGTACTATGCTTGTGCGAAAGACCTATGGCTACACCTTC. Amino acids: CTSSTMLVRKTYGYTF. This rearrangement joins TRBV1 to TRBJ1-2. TRBV1 is a pseudogene locus. The CDR3 totals 16 residues.

V usage is TRBV28 and J usage is TRBJ2-7, with 7 bases lining up with TRBD2. The CDR3 length is 16 residues. CDR1 and CDR2 from the germline V gene are MDHEN and SYDVKM. The J segment lost 0 bases and the V segment lost 6 bases, leaving 11 bases of the junction unmatched. CDR3 amino acids: CASRAREVQSSYEQYF. The DNA of the CDR3 is TGTGCCAGCAGGGCCCGGGAGGTCCAGAGCTCCTACGAGCAGTACTTC.

J is TRBJ1-1 and V is TRBV12-5; D unresolved. In germline, CDR1 is LGHNT, CDR2 FRNRAP. The length of the CDR3 is 18 residues. The V gene lost 2 bases and the J gene lost 0 bases, with 19 bases spanning the gap. CDR3 bases: TGTGCTAGTGGTTTGACCTCGGTTAAGGGTACTGTGAACACTGAAGCTTTCTTT. Its translation is CASGLTSVKGTVNTEAFF.

The rearrangement uses TRBV28 and TRBJ2-7; tentatively, D is TRBD1 or TRBD2 (6 bases each). Looked up from germline, CDR1 is MDHEN and CDR2 is SYDVKM. This CDR3 spans 12 amino acids. Trimming left V 8 bases short and J 1 base short, with 9 bases between. The DNA of the CDR3 is TGTGCCAGCTCGGGGGCGTCCTACGAGCAGTACTTC. Translation gives CASSGASYEQYF.

The chain couples TRBV5-1 to TRBJ1-2; D might be TRBD1 (5 bases). V lost 2 bases and J lost 8, with 13 bases in between. The CDR3 extends over 13 amino acids. CDR1 and CDR2 (germline): SGHRS, YFSETQ. Here the CDR3 DNA reads TGCGCCAGCAGCTTTCAGGGTTCAGAGGGCTACACCTTC. Translating gives CASSFQGSEGYTF.

The rearrangement links TRBV27 to TRBJ2-2; 7 nucleotides match TRBD1. Germline-derived CDR1 and CDR2 are MNHEY and SMNVEV (reference sequence). The CDR3 totals 16 residues. V dropped 0 bases and J dropped 2; count of bases not matched to a gene: 3. CDR3 in DNA: TGTGCCAGCAGTTTATCCGGGACAGTTAACACCGGGGAGCTGTTTTTT. Its translation is CASSLSGTVNTGELFF.

The V call is TRBV18, the J call TRBJ2-1, with D perhaps TRBD1 (7 bases). Germline V gives CDR1 KGHSH, CDR2 LQKENI. This CDR3 spans 16 amino acids. V shed 0 bases and J shed 7 bases, with 16 bases lying between them. CDR3 DNA sequence: TGTGCCAGCTCACCACCGACGGCAGGGGGGAGAAATGAGCAGTTCTTC. Protein sequence: CASSPPTAGGRNEQFF.

V and J are TRBV28 and TRBJ2-7, with 7 bases identical to TRBD1. The CDR3 spans 15 residues. Trimming took 5 bases from V and 4 from J; bases not matched to a gene: 11. The germline V gene has CDR1 MDHEN and CDR2 SYDVKM. The DNA for the CDR3 is TGTGCCAGCAGTCCGGCGACAGGGATTGGGTACGAGCAGTACTTC. Its translation is CASSPATGIGYEQYF.

This clone is a singleton in its sample. This chain links TRBV11-2 with TRBJ1-2; D remains unclear. The germline CDR1 and CDR2 sequences are SGHAT and FQNNGV. The germline V and J ends were trimmed by 5 bases and 6 bases, with 13 bases remaining between them. The CDR3 has 13 amino acids. CDR3 in DNA: TGTGCCAGCAGCCCCGGTGGGATCCATGGCTACACCTTC. Its protein product is CASSPGGIHGYTF. Supplemented by reference TRBV11-2 and TRBJ1-2, the full variable domain reads EAGVAQSPRYKIIEKRQSVAFWCNPISGHATLYWYQQILGQGPKLLIQFQNNGVVDDSQLPKDRFSAERLKGVDSTLKIQPAKLEDSAVYLCASSPGGIHGYTFGSGTRLTVV.

There are a few counts of this clone. CDR3 loop: CASSPLAGGPTGELFF. The CDR3 nucleotides read TGTGCCAGCAGCCCTCTAGCGGGAGGACCCACCGGGGAGCTGTTTTTT. The chain is built from TRBV4-2 and TRBJ2-2, with 11 bases identical to TRBD2. The V segment lost 4 bases and the J segment 4 bases; nucleotides outside the gene matches: 5. The CDR3 has 16 amino acids. Germline V lookup: CDR1 LGHNA, CDR2 YNFKEQ.

The rearrangement uses TRBV5-1 and TRBJ2-1, with 7 bases identical to TRBD2. CDR1 SGHRS and CDR2 YFSETQ come from the germline V gene. Germline trimming cut 3 bases from V and 9 bases from J; bases unmatched to any gene: 0. This CDR3 has 11 amino acids. CDR3 nucleotides: TGCGCCAGCAGCTCGGGGGGTGAGCAGTTCTTC. It yields the protein CASSSGGEQFF.

The chain is built from TRBV9 and TRBJ2-1, with D perhaps matching TRBD2 (5 bases). CDR1 SGDLS and CDR2 YYNGEE come from the germline V gene. This CDR3 is 13 amino acids long. V lost 0 bases and J lost 8, with 9 bases in between. The CDR3, as DNA: TGTGCCAGCAGCGTAGCTACTAGTCATGAGCAGTTCTTC. It codes for CASSVATSHEQFF.

The chain uses TRBV27 and TRBJ2-5; 10 bases are shared with TRBD2. Germline trimming cut 3 bases from V and 3 bases from J; bases unmatched to any gene: 4. The germline V gene encodes CDR1 MNHEY and CDR2 SMNVEV (reference sequence). This CDR3 is 15 amino acids long. CDR3 DNA sequence: TGTGCCAGCAGTTTCAGTACTAGCGGGGAAGAGACCCAGTACTTC. Protein: CASSFSTSGEETQYF.

V is TRBV2 and J is TRBJ2-2, with D hard to call. CDR3 length equals 16 residues. V lost 4 bases and J lost 1, with 13 bases in between. CDR1 and CDR2 (germline): SNHLY, FYNNEI. CDR3: CASSVFERLNTGELFF. CDR3 nucleotide sequence: TGTGCCAGCAGTGTCTTCGAGCGTCTGAACACCGGGGAGCTGTTTTTT. Full variable domain (missing parts from reference TRBV2 and TRBJ2-2): EPEVTQTPSHQVTQMGQEVILRCVPISNHLYFYWYRQILGQKVEFLVSFYNNEISEKSEIFDDQFSVERPDGSNFTLKIRSTKLEDSAMYFCASSVFERLNTGELFFGEGSRLTVL.